This paragraph covers one T cell receptor beta chain sequence. This entry is derived from a study of technical replicates of blood from several donors. Trimming at V came to 4 bases and at J to 7 bases, leaving 8 bases not matched to a gene. Germline-derived CDR1 and CDR2 are LGHNA and YSLEER. CDR3 size: 16 residues. Repertoires were generated with immunoSEQ multiplex PCR, while TCRdb's copy carries only in-frame clones and drops some. The table shows about 76,000 clones, with approximately 83% occurring only once. The receptor was derived from a human donor in good health. Some clones in this sample may be carry-over from other donors' samples. This rearrangement joins TRBV4-3 to TRBJ2-1, with TRBD2 matching over 12 bases. The specimen sequenced was PBMCs. DNA for the CDR3: TGCGCCAGCAGCCTGGGGACTAGCGGGCCGCTTAATGAGCAGTTCTTC. This codes for CASSLGTSGPLNEQFF.